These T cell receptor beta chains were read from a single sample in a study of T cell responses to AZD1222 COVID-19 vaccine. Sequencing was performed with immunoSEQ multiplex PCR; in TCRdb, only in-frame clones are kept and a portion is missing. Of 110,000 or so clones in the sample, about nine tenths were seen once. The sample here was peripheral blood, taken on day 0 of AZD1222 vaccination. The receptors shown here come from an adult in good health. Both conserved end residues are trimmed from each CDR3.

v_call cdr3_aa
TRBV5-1 ASSSTTGDRPHGYT
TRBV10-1 ASTPRAYNEQF
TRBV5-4 ASSRSPANNQPQH
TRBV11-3 ASSYGWDRGPLLYNEQF
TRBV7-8 ASSLRRQNSPLH
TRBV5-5 ASSLGVGGGAYEQY
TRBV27 ASSSGTGGAETQY
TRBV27 ASSFSADRADYEQY
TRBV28 ASSLRGVGNQPQH
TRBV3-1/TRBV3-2 ASSQDGGGANEQY
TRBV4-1 ASSQFAGAPGNTIY
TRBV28 ASSLTLGRYGYT
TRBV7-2 ASSPPRGGPGKTQY
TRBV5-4 ASSLETGASGNTIY
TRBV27 ASSLDYPNTGELF
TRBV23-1 ASSQKHRDRGHQREKLF
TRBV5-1 ASSLGQREGNEQF
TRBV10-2 ASSESLKPYTYEQY
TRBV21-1 ASSKRRAKVVDEQF
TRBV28 ASSLADRGVTNYGYT
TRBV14 ASSQGLAGNGGEQF
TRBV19 ASKYATNEKLF
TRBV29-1 SVTSPKSSYEQY
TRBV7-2 ASSLAGFSGGMAYEQY
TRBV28 ASSWGESYEQY
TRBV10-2 ASTSGRAYTGELF
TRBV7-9 ASSLAGGSYEQY
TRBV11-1 ASRRLAGVHTDTQY
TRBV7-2 ASSWNNSPLH
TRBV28 ASSLRQPSGNTIY
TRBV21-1 ASSKRQGVSNQPQH
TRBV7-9 ASSFQGHEQY
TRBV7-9 ASSPRTSGGLEQF
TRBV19 ASSPKLGYT
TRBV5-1 ASNNGGTDLPEAF
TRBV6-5 ASSYLAGGTETQY
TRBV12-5 ASGPPGPLDTQY
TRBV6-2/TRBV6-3 ASSSGENRLF
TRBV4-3 ASSQDASGGTDTQY
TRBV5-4 ASSLGRGRLRELF
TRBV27 ASSLTTNTGELF